The 20 T cell receptor beta chains listed next were all sequenced from one sample in a study of T-cell reconstitution after alpha-beta-depleted transplantation in children. The library targeted TCRbeta and was prepared with unique molecular identifiers. One entry per CDR3 protein, called by TCRdb with MiXCR from the PCR reads. This sample has approximately 640,000 distinct CDR3 sequences, with 16% found just once. The source material was PBMCs from the stem cell graft donor, sampled from the stem cell graft. These receptors were collected from a human donor who donated a stem cell graft to a child with acute myeloid leukemia.

This clonotype was seen repeatedly, ten times or more. This rearrangement joins TRBV20-1 to TRBJ2-1; maybe TRBD2 (5 bases). Trimming cost V 0 bases and J 12 bases, with 15 bases left between them. The CDR3 spans 13 residues. Germline V gene sequence: CDR1 DFQATT, CDR2 SNEGSKA (reference sequence). The CDR3: CSARDSVRPGQFF. CDR3 bases: TGCAGTGCTAGAGATAGCGTGAGACCCGGGCAGTTCTTC.

This clonotype was seen ten or more times. The V call is TRBV20-1, the J call TRBJ1-3; no clear D gene. This CDR3 is built from 13 residues. Per germline, CDR1 DFQATT and CDR2 SNEGSKA (reference sequence). V was clipped by 1 base and J by 4 bases, with 8 bases between them. DNA for the CDR3: TGCAGTGCTAGAGCTCCCCAGGGAAACACCATATATTTT. Translation: CSARAPQGNTIYF.

At least ten counts were recorded for this clonotype. This rearrangement joins TRBV15 to TRBJ1-1; D is unresolved. Trimming took 5 bases from V and 1 from J, leaving 11 bases between them. The CDR3 sequence is 14 residues long. Per germline, CDR1 LNHNV and CDR2 YYDKDF (reference sequence). The CDR3 bases are TGTGCCACCAGCGTTCGAACAGCGAACACTGAAGCTTTCTTT. Amino acid sequence: CATSVRTANTEAFF.

The V call is TRBV29-1, the J call TRBJ2-3; D gene uncertain. Per the germline V gene, CDR1 is SQVTM and CDR2 is ANQGSEA. The CDR3 contains 12 residues. V shed 4 bases and J shed 1 base, with 6 bases lying between them. CDR3 bases: TGCAGCGTTGGCGAGGGCACAGATACGCAGTATTTT. Translation gives CSVGEGTDTQYF.

The genes are TRBV6-2 or TRBV6-3 and TRBJ1-5; D unresolved. V dropped 0 bases and J dropped 3 bases, with 6 bases sitting between them. The CDR3 totals 14 residues. Looked up from germline, CDR1 is MNHEY and CDR2 is SVGEGT. CDR3 DNA sequence: TGTGCCAGCAGTTACTCCAGATTCAATCAGCCCCAGCATTTT. Amino acids: CASSYSRFNQPQHF.

The chain employs TRBV7-8 and TRBJ2-5, with D tentatively TRBD1 (6 bases). CDR1 and CDR2 from the germline V gene are SGHVS and FQNEAQ. Trimming removed 5 bases at V and 1 base at J, with 14 bases between. CDR3 length equals 15 residues. CDR3 DNA: TGTGCCAGCAGCCTAAGGCAGGGGAGCCAAGAGACCCAGTACTTC. Translating it yields CASSLRQGSQETQYF.

This clonotype was counted ten times or more. The chain links TRBV6-1 to TRBJ2-3, with D uncertain. Per germline, CDR1 MNHNS and CDR2 SASEGT. The CDR3 has 15 amino acids. The germline V and J ends were trimmed by 4 bases and 4 bases, with 15 bases remaining between them. CDR3 nucleotides: TGTGCCAGCAGTGTAGAATTGGGGTTAGCAGATACGCAGTATTTT. Its translation: CASSVELGLADTQYF.

The V and J genes are TRBV7-9 and TRBJ1-4, with no clear D. Trimming shortened V by 4 bases and J by 4 bases, and 4 bases separated the two germline ends. This CDR3 is built from 12 residues. Germline CDR1 reads SEHNR; CDR2 reads FQNEAQ (reference sequence). The CDR3 nucleotides read TGTGCCAGCAGCTCGTTTAATGAAAAACTGTTTTTT. This sequence encodes CASSSFNEKLFF.

This sequence joins TRBV11-2 and TRBJ2-5; D gene uncertain. Trimming pared 0 bases from V and 3 bases from J, leaving 8 bases between. This CDR3 is 14 amino acids long. Germline loops: CDR1 SGHAT, CDR2 FQNNGV. Here the CDR3 DNA reads TGTGCCAGCAGCTTAGATAGGGTCAAAGAGACCCAGTACTTC. Protein: CASSLDRVKETQYF.

This clonotype has a count of ten or more. The genes are TRBV6-4 and TRBJ1-5, with D tentatively TRBD1 (5 bases). Germline V gene lookup returns CDR1 MRHNA and CDR2 SNTAGT. The V gene lost 1 base and the J gene lost 9 bases, with 10 bases spanning the gap. This CDR3 spans 13 amino acids. Here the CDR3 reads CASSDFGGGPQHF. The CDR3 coding sequence is TGTGCCAGCAGTGACTTCGGGGGAGGGCCCCAGCATTTT.

This clonotype was observed at least ten times. CDR3 region: CSASGQFIPSNQPQHF. Written as DNA, the CDR3 is TGCAGTGCTTCGGGACAGTTTATTCCTAGCAATCAGCCCCAGCATTTT. This chain uses TRBV20-1 with TRBJ1-5; 7 bases map to TRBD1. The CDR3 consists of 16 residues. Germline CDR1 is DFQATT and CDR2 is SNEGSKA (reference sequence). Losses at the gene ends were 5 bases for V and 0 bases for J; bases not matched to a gene: 10.

Details on this clonotype: Possible read error: a much larger clone is one base away. This chain's CDR3 is CSAWGPDSPHHF. DNA of the CDR3: TGCAGTGCTTGGGGGCCAGATTCACCCCACCACTTT. The J gene is TRBJ1-6, the V gene TRBV20-1, with D possibly being TRBD1 (6 bases). The CDR3 sequence is 12 residues long. Germline assignment: CDR1 DFQATT and CDR2 SNEGSKA (reference sequence).

V gene TRBV4-1 combines with J gene TRBJ2-1; no reliable D call. The V gene lost 0 bases and the J gene lost 4 bases, with 10 bases spanning the gap. The CDR3 runs to 15 residues. The germline V gene encodes CDR1 MGHRA and CDR2 YSYEKL. CDR3 loop: CASSQDDTSYNEQFF. CDR3 nucleotide sequence: TGCGCCAGCAGCCAAGACGACACGAGTTACAATGAGCAGTTCTTC.

This clonotype has a handful of counts. The V and J genes are TRBV7-9 and TRBJ2-3, with D possibly TRBD1 on 6 matching bases. This CDR3 is 14 amino acids long. The V and J ends lost 3 bases and 4 bases respectively, with 11 bases between them. Germline loops: CDR1 SEHNR, CDR2 FQNEAQ (reference sequence). CDR3 protein: CASSFEGVADTQYF. In DNA form, the CDR3 reads TGTGCCAGCAGCTTCGAGGGGGTGGCAGATACGCAGTATTTT.

Many counts were recorded for this clonotype. The V gene is TRBV9, the J gene TRBJ2-1; 10 bases line up with TRBD2. This CDR3 has 15 residues. V lost 5 bases and J lost 4; bases outside the gene matches: 6. CDR1 and CDR2 (germline): SGDLS, YYNGEE. CDR3 sequence (DNA): TGTGCCAGCAGTGAAGAAGCGGGGGGGTACAATGAGCAGTTCTTC. Translation gives CASSEEAGGYNEQFF. Filled out from reference TRBV9 and TRBJ2-1, the complete variable domain reads DSGVTQTPKHLITATGQRVTLRCSPRSGDLSVYWYQQSLDQGLQFLIQYYNGEERAKGNILERFSAQQFPDLHSELNLSSLELGDSALYFCASSEEAGGYNEQFFGPGTRLTVL.

This clonotype occurred many times. V gene TRBV20-1 combines with J gene TRBJ2-7; D not resolved. The germline V gene encodes CDR1 DFQATT and CDR2 SNEGSKA (reference sequence). Trimming removed 4 bases from V and 7 bases from J, with 8 bases in between. The CDR3 runs 10 residues. Here the CDR3 reads CSAILGEQYF. In nucleotides, the CDR3 is TGCAGTGCTATCCTAGGGGAGCAGTACTTC.

With respect to this clonotype: A much larger clone lies a single base off, so this may be a read error. The gene calls are TRBV7-2 and TRBJ1-2; 8 nucleotides agree with TRBD1. Looked up from germline, CDR1 is SGHTA and CDR2 is FQGNSA. The CDR3 loop spans 14 amino acids. CDR3 in amino acids: CASSLTGQAYGCTF. Written as DNA, the CDR3 is TGTGCCAGCAGCTTAACGGGACAGGCCTATGGCTGCACCTTC.

This clonotype has a handful of counts. The chain is built from TRBV5-5 and TRBJ1-1; a weak D match, TRBD1 (6 bases). CDR1 and CDR2 from the germline V gene are SGHKS and YYEKEE (reference sequence). The V and J ends lost 4 bases and 0 bases respectively, with 19 bases between them. The CDR3 extends over 17 amino acids. This CDR3 is CASSLDRWEQMNTEAFF. The CDR3 nucleotides are TGTGCCAGCAGCCTAGACAGGTGGGAACAGATGAACACTGAAGCTTTCTTT.

This clonotype occurred many times. This rearrangement joins TRBV25-1 to TRBJ2-1, with a possible D match to TRBD1 (6 bases). The germline gives CDR1 MGHDK, CDR2 SYGVNS. The CDR3 extends over 14 amino acids. Between the trimmed V and J ends, which lost 8 bases and 6 bases, there was a span of 17 bases. The CDR3 region is CASRGGPGVNEQFF. The CDR3 nucleotides are TGTGCCAGCCGAGGAGGTCCAGGGGTCAATGAGCAGTTCTTC.

The sample holds many counts of this clonotype. This sequence joins TRBV5-5 and TRBJ2-7; D is possibly TRBD1 (6 bases). Germline values: CDR1 SGHKS, CDR2 YYEKEE (reference sequence). There are 15 residues in the CDR3. V was pared by 0 bases and J by 1 base, with 11 bases between. CDR3 nucleotides: TGTGCCAGCAGCTTGGTGGGCCAGGGGTCCTACGAGCAGTACGTC. Its protein product is CASSLVGQGSYEQYV.